This T cell receptor (beta chain) was captured by sequencing in a study of Ad26.COV2.S vaccination and SARS-CoV-2 variants. Profiled with immunoSEQ multiplex PCR; TCRdb holds only in-frame clones, not every one. The table includes 410,000 or so clones, approximately 92% detected once. Overall study results and limits: From the TCR breadth and depth analyses, total T cell responses may have been underestimated.

The CDR3 covers 14 residues. The germline V gene has CDR1 MDHEN and CDR2 SYDVKM. V dropped 6 bases and J dropped 3; count of bases not matched to a gene: 7. About this clone itself: Its antigen remains unknown.

Treatment denoted: some 19 received Ad26.COV2.S at low or high dose, single or two shots; 5 received placebo; per-sample allocation not given. Vaccine and placebo recipients were sampled on day 63 after the first injection. The sequenced sample was peripheral blood, obtained in a trial of Ad26.COV2.S vaccine versus placebo. This receptor was identified in a person between 18 and 60 years old who received the Ad26.COV2.S COVID-19 vaccine or a placebo. The V and J genes are TRBV28 and TRBJ1-1, with TRBD1 matching 7 bases. The CDR3 bases are TGTGCCAGCAGCTACAGGGGCTTGTACACTGAAGCTTTCTTT. Amino acids: CASSYRGLYTEAFF.